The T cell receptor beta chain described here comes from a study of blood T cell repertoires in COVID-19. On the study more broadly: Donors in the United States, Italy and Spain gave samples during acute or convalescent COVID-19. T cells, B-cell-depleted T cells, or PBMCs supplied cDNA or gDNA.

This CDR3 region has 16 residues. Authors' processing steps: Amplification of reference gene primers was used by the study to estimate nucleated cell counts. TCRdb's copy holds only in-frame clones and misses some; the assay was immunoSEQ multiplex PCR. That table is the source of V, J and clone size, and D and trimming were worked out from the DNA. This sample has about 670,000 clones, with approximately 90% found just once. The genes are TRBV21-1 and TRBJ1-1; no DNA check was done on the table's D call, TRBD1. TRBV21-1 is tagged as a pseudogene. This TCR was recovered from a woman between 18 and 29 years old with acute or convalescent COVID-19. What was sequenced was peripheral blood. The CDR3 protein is CASSNSDRGLDTEAFF. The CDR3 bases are TGTGCCAGCAGCAATTCGGACAGGGGGTTGGACACTGAAGCTTTCTTT.